This TCR beta chain is drawn from a study of beta chain features in type 1 diabetes. The V gene's germline CDR1 is SEHNR and CDR2 FQNEAQ (reference sequence). Deletions cut 4 bases from V and 6 bases from J, with 10 bases between. The CDR3 spans 13 residues. A word on this clone: The antigen remains undetermined. Other DNA sequences in this sample translate to the same CDR3.

The study, taken as a whole, reports: Researchers report that Type 1 diabetes patients had moderately but significantly shorter TCRB CDR3s across all four CD4+ subsets.

Sequenced material consisted of expressed TCRB transcripts (all of the isolated RNA was reverse transcribed). The repertoire was sequenced with immunoSEQ multiplex PCR; TCRdb's copy has only in-frame clones and lacks some. The sample holds some 640,000 clones; around an eighth are singletons and the top ten take approximately 0.042%. This sequence was found in a young man with type 1 diabetes. The specimen sequenced was naive CD4+ T cells from blood. The rearrangement joins TRBV7-9 to TRBJ2-1; possible D gene TRBD1, 6 bases. The CDR3 nucleotides read TGTGCCAGCAGCTCCCGAGGGGGCAATGAGCAGTTCTTC. Translated, it gives CASSSRGGNEQFF.